The TCR beta chain described here comes from a study of blood T cell repertoires in COVID-19. Study information: From the United States, Italy and Spain came samples of acute and convalescent COVID-19. Sources were T cells, B-cell-depleted T cells, or PBMCs; the material itself was cDNA or gDNA.

The germline gives CDR1 SGHAT, CDR2 FQNNGV. The ends lost 2 bases at V and 1 base at J; junction bases unmatched: 8. The CDR3 has 18 residues. Original handling: It was from reference gene primer amplification that nucleated cell counts were estimated. Produced via immunoSEQ multiplex PCR; TCRdb's table is partial and in-frame only. That table is the source of V, J and clone size, and D and trimming were worked out from the DNA. The table includes 130,000 to 150,000 clones, roughly 79% detected once. This receptor was taken from a human donor with acute or convalescent COVID-19. The donor label of this sample is uncertain. The genes are TRBV11-2 and TRBJ2-2; 9 bases map to TRBD2. The material sequenced was peripheral blood. CDR3 protein: CASSLLAGLRLNTGELFF. The CDR3 DNA is TGTGCCAGCAGCTTACTAGCGGGGCTACGCCTGAACACCGGGGAGCTGTTTTTT. Complete variable domain (other parts from reference TRBV11-2 and TRBJ2-2): EAGVAQSPRYKIIEKRQSVAFWCNPISGHATLYWYQQILGQGPKLLIQFQNNGVVDDSQLPKDRFSAERLKGVDSTLKIQPAKLEDSAVYLCASSLLAGLRLNTGELFFGEGSRLTVL.